This T cell receptor (beta chain) was identified in a study of T cell responses to AZD1222 COVID-19 vaccine. Study findings and constraints: Donors were mostly white British, more females; clonal diversity possibly underestimated.

Repertoires were generated with immunoSEQ multiplex PCR, while TCRdb's copy carries only in-frame clones and drops some. This table holds around 120,000 clones, about 90% found once. With regard to this clone: Antigen specificity is unknown.

The germline CDR1 and CDR2 sequences are LNHDA and SQIVND (reference sequence). V lost 4 bases and J 0 bases, leaving 10 bases between the germline ends. The CDR3 loop spans 15 amino acids. The chain employs TRBV19 and TRBJ1-5; D gene ambiguous. This TCR came from an adult in good health. The specimen comprised peripheral blood, sampled on day 0 of AZD1222 vaccination. This CDR3 reads CASSKLTDSNQPQHF. Here the CDR3 DNA reads TGTGCCAGTAGTAAGTTGACCGATAGCAATCAGCCCCAGCATTTT.